Below, 31 T cell receptor beta chains from the same sample are listed, as sequenced in a study of cytomegalovirus exposure and HLA in healthy donors. 60 Vbeta and 13 Jbeta primers were used in PCR. The assay was immunoSEQ multiplex PCR, and TCRdb's table has in-frame clones only and misses some. The sample holds 150,000 or so clones, approximately 73% seen once. Sequencing input: PBMCs. The origin of the receptors is a man between 25 and 39 years old in good health and CMV-seropositive.

This chain uses TRBV14 with TRBJ2-3, with TRBD2 identical over 9 bases. CDR1 and CDR2 from the germline V gene are SGHDN and FVKESK. The ends lost 0 bases at V and 2 bases at J; junction bases unmatched: 12. The CDR3 runs to 19 residues. CDR3 nucleotide sequence: TGTGCCAGCAGCCAAGACTCGAGGAGGAGCGGGAGGACCACAGATACGCAGTATTTT. Translated, it gives CASSQDSRRSGRTTDTQYF.

The rearrangement joins TRBV2 to TRBJ1-1, with a possible D match to TRBD1 (5 bases). Germline lookup yields CDR1 SNHLY and CDR2 FYNNEI. Trimming removed 8 bases from V and 3 bases from J, with 13 bases in between. The CDR3 is made up of 13 amino acids. The CDR3 coding sequence is TGTGCCAGCTCGGACCAACAGGACACTGAAGCTTTCTTT. Translating it yields CASSDQQDTEAFF. Supplemented by reference TRBV2 and TRBJ1-1, the full variable domain reads EPEVTQTPSHQVTQMGQEVILRCVPISNHLYFYWYRQILGQKVEFLVSFYNNEISEKSEIFDDQFSVERPDGSNFTLKIRSTKLEDSAMYFCASSDQQDTEAFFGQGTRLTVV.

This rearrangement joins TRBV27 to TRBJ1-2, with 9 bases matching TRBD1. This CDR3 is 16 amino acids long. Trimming cost V 5 bases and J 4 bases; bases outside gene matches: 11. Per the germline V gene, CDR1 is MNHEY and CDR2 is SMNVEV (reference sequence). In DNA form, the CDR3 reads TGTGCCAGCAGTGGCACGGGACAGGGAATGGGCTATGGCTACACCTTC. Its translation: CASSGTGQGMGYGYTF.

This clone has more than one count but fewer than ten. CDR3 sequence reads: CASSPYPDSTMNTEAFF. CDR3 coding DNA: TGTGCCAGCAGCCCCTACCCCGACAGCACCATGAACACTGAAGCTTTCTTT. V gene TRBV9 combines with J gene TRBJ1-1; tentative D call: TRBD1 (5 bases). Deletions cut 4 bases from V and 0 bases from J, with 19 bases between. This CDR3 has 17 residues. Germline-derived CDR1 and CDR2 are SGDLS and YYNGEE.

The chain is built from TRBV6-1 and TRBJ1-3; 7 bases agree with TRBD1. J gave up 4 bases and V 8 bases, and 5 bases lay outside the gene matches. The germline gives CDR1 MNHNS, CDR2 SASEGT. This CDR3 has 13 residues. CDR3 region: CASPDRSGNTIYF. DNA for the CDR3: TGTGCCAGCCCGGACAGGTCAGGAAACACCATATATTTT.

This chain uses TRBV27 with TRBJ2-7, with 12 bases identical to TRBD2. V shed 2 bases and J 4 bases; nucleotides not matched to a gene: 6. CDR1 and CDR2 (germline): MNHEY, SMNVEV (reference sequence). The CDR3 has 16 residues. In nucleotides, the CDR3 is TGTGCCAGCAGTTTAAAAGGACTAGCGGGATGGTACGAGCAGTACTTC. This translates into CASSLKGLAGWYEQYF.

V and J are TRBV18 and TRBJ2-1; 8 nucleotides match TRBD2. CDR3 length equals 14 residues. J was trimmed by 6 bases and V by 2 bases; bases with no gene match: 3. In germline, CDR1 is KGHSH, CDR2 LQKENI. The CDR3 reads CASSPSSGLNEQFF. For the CDR3, the DNA is TGTGCCAGCTCACCATCTAGCGGGCTCAATGAGCAGTTCTTC.

The chain combines TRBV7-9 with TRBJ2-1; possibly TRBD2 for D (6 bases). Germline CDR1 is SEHNR and CDR2 is FQNEAQ (reference sequence). This CDR3 has 14 amino acids. V shed 5 bases and J shed 5 bases, with 13 bases lying between them. CDR3 sequence (DNA): TGTGCCAGCAGCAGGGGAGGTCTACACAATGAGCAGTTCTTC. Translating it yields CASSRGGLHNEQFF.

The V and J genes are TRBV6-5 and TRBJ2-5, with a tentative D call TRBD1 (6 bases). The DNA end lines up better with TRBJ2-7; the J call may be wrong. The CDR3 contains 13 residues. Germline-derived CDR1 and CDR2 are MNHEY and SVGAGI. For the CDR3, the DNA is TGTGCCAGCAGCTCACAGGGACAAGACGAGCAGTACTTC. Amino acid sequence: CASSSQGQDEQYF.

The rearrangement joins TRBV11-2 to TRBJ2-7, with 7 bases fitting TRBD1. Germline values: CDR1 SGHAT, CDR2 FQNNGV. This CDR3 spans 15 amino acids. V dropped 5 bases and J dropped 5; count of bases not matched to a gene: 12. In DNA form, the CDR3 reads TGTGCCAGCAGCGCTATAAGGGGGCCGGGAAACGAGCAGTACTTC. Translated, it gives CASSAIRGPGNEQYF.

This rearrangement joins TRBV28 to TRBJ1-1; TRBD1 is a possible D gene (5 bases). The germline V gene has CDR1 MDHEN and CDR2 SYDVKM. V was clipped by 5 bases and J by 6 bases, with 19 bases between them. CDR3 length equals 15 residues. The CDR3 here is CASSGHSLGSSEAFF. The DNA for the CDR3 is TGTGCCAGCAGTGGACATAGTTTGGGGTCGTCTGAAGCTTTCTTT.

The V call is TRBV21-1, the J call TRBJ2-1; the D call in the table, TRBD2, was not verified against the DNA. TRBV21-1 is classified as a pseudogene. The CDR3 is 12 residues long. CDR3 nucleotides: TGTGCCAGCGGGGGTAGCGGCAATGAGCAGTTCTTC. Amino acid sequence: CASGGSGNEQFF.

The chain joins TRBV11-3 to TRBJ2-7, with TRBD1 matching 9 bases. The ends lost 6 bases at V and 6 bases at J; junction bases unmatched: 9. Germline lookup yields CDR1 SGHNT and CDR2 YENEEA. The CDR3 consists of 14 residues. The DNA for the CDR3 is TGTGCCAGCAGTTCCGGGACAGGGCATTTCGAGCAGTACTTC. It is translated as CASSSGTGHFEQYF.

The chain is built from TRBV25-1 and TRBJ1-1; D not resolved. V was clipped by 6 bases and J by 4 bases, with 12 bases between them. CDR1 is MGHDK, CDR2 SYGVNS, per germline. The CDR3 runs to 13 residues. CDR3 amino acids: CASSEAGLTEAFF. In nucleotides, the CDR3 is TGTGCCAGCAGCGAAGCCGGACTCACTGAAGCTTTCTTT.

This clone appeared a few times. The rearrangement links TRBV5-4 to TRBJ2-3, with unresolved D. The CDR3 has 16 residues. Germline V gene data show CDR1 as SGHNT and CDR2 as YYREEE (reference sequence). Trimming shortened V by 4 bases and J by 4 bases, and 19 bases separated the two germline ends. CDR3 protein: CASSTRRPVDPDTQYF. The DNA of the CDR3 is TGTGCCAGCAGCACCCGGCGGCCTGTTGACCCAGATACGCAGTATTTT.

Points on this clone: Relative to the germline gene, one junction end is altered; a read error may explain this. The chain links TRBV5-4 to TRBJ2-5; D remains unclear. Germline lookup yields CDR1 SGHNT and CDR2 YYREEE (reference sequence). The CDR3 loop spans 13 amino acids. This CDR3 is CASTLKEQETQYF. The CDR3 DNA is TGTGCCAGCACCTTGAAGGAGCAAGAGACCCAGTACTTC.

The chain couples TRBV20-1 to TRBJ2-5; no clear D gene. Trimming took off 3 bases at V and 5 bases at J, with 7 bases between the two ends. Germline CDR1 and CDR2: DFQATT and SNEGSKA (reference sequence). CDR3 length: 11 amino acids. The CDR3 region is CSASIEETQYF. The CDR3 DNA sequence: TGCAGTGCTAGCATTGAGGAGACCCAGTACTTC.

This clone is a singleton in its sample. At one end the junction does not follow the germline gene, possibly because of a read error. The chain carries TRBV10-3 and TRBJ2-1, with D unresolved. CDR3 length: 11 amino acids. Germline loops: CDR1 ENHRY, CDR2 SYGVKD. CDR3 nucleotides: TGTGCCATCAGTTTTAACAACGAGCAGTTCTTC. Translating it yields CAISFNNEQFF.

The chain employs TRBV11-2 and TRBJ2-7, with 7 bases matching TRBD1. V lost 7 bases and J lost 1; bases outside the gene matches: 7. The CDR3 extends over 14 amino acids. Germline V gene data show CDR1 as SGHAT and CDR2 as FQNNGV. This chain's CDR3 is CASTRGRGSYEQYF. The DNA of the CDR3 is TGTGCCAGCACCCGGGGCAGGGGGTCCTACGAGCAGTACTTC.

The chain couples TRBV27 to TRBJ1-2; no clear D gene. Between the trimmed V and J ends, which lost 5 bases and 4 bases, there was a span of 14 bases. The CDR3 has 14 residues. Per the germline V gene, CDR1 is MNHEY and CDR2 is SMNVEV (reference sequence). The CDR3 here is CASSPLPRPYGYTF. The CDR3 bases are TGTGCCAGCAGTCCCCTTCCGCGCCCCTATGGCTACACCTTC.

With respect to this clone: The same CDR3 can be traced to other DNA sequences in this sample. This chain joins TRBV6-5 and TRBJ2-3; 9 positions agree with TRBD1. Germline CDR1 reads MNHEY; CDR2 reads SVGAGI. The CDR3 is 14 amino acids. V trimming: 5 bases; J trimming: 1 base; junction bases outside the gene matches: 1. DNA of the CDR3: TGTGCCAGCAGTCGGACAGGGGGCACAGATACGCAGTATTTT. Its protein product is CASSRTGGTDTQYF.

The table lists this clone with a count of one. The chain uses TRBV9 and TRBJ2-2, with D possibly TRBD2 on 7 matching bases. CDR3 size: 16 residues. The germline CDR1 and CDR2 sequences are SGDLS and YYNGEE. V lost 5 bases to trimming and J lost 4 bases, with 18 bases between them. CDR3 nucleotide sequence: TGTGCCAGCAGTGTAAGGGGGGACTACCTCACCGGGGAGCTGTTTTTT. It specifies CASSVRGDYLTGELFF.

The J gene is TRBJ2-7, the V gene TRBV7-6; maybe TRBD1 (6 bases). The CDR3 loop spans 16 amino acids. V lost 5 bases to trimming and J lost 4 bases, with 21 bases between them. From germline, CDR1 is SGHVS and CDR2 FNYEAQ. The CDR3 DNA reads TGTGCCAGCAGCACAACCGGGACACCGGTGCCGTACGAGCAGTACTTC. Protein: CASSTTGTPVPYEQYF.

The chain is built from TRBV6-6 and TRBJ2-3; D is unresolved. Between the trimmed V and J ends, which lost 6 bases and 0 bases, there was a span of 13 bases. Germline V gene data show CDR1 as MNHNY and CDR2 as SVGAGI (reference sequence). This CDR3 has 15 amino acids. The DNA for the CDR3 is TGTGCCAGCAGCCCCGGAGAATATAGCACAGATACGCAGTATTTT. Its protein product is CASSPGEYSTDTQYF.

This clone turned up a few times. This chain connects TRBV5-6 to TRBJ2-7; D unclear. Germline values: CDR1 SGHDT, CDR2 YYEEEE. The CDR3 sequence is 12 residues long. Trimming took off 4 bases at V and 2 bases at J, with 7 bases between the two ends. CDR3 coding DNA: TGTGCCAGCAGCCAAGCACCCTACGAGCAGTACTTC. It codes for CASSQAPYEQYF.

The V and J genes are TRBV5-4 and TRBJ1-2; D is unclear. V was pared by 3 bases and J by 5 bases, with 29 bases between. Per germline, CDR1 SGHNT and CDR2 YYREEE (reference sequence). CDR3 length equals 19 residues. CDR3 protein: CASSSPMAHEENPGYGYTF. The DNA of the CDR3 is TGTGCCAGCAGCTCACCAATGGCGCATGAGGAAAACCCTGGTTATGGCTACACCTTC.

This clone was seen a handful of times. The gene calls are TRBV7-9 and TRBJ2-3; a possible D gene is TRBD2 (7 bases). The CDR3 runs to 17 residues. The germline CDR1 and CDR2 sequences are SEHNR and FQNEAQ (reference sequence). Trimming took off 8 bases at V and 0 bases at J, with 21 bases between the two ends. CDR3 sequence reads: CASGGARGTPSTDTQYF. CDR3 DNA: TGTGCCAGCGGGGGGGCTCGAGGGACCCCGAGCACAGATACGCAGTATTTT.

The chain carries TRBV11-1 and TRBJ2-1; tentative D call: TRBD2 (6 bases). CDR1 is SGHAT, CDR2 FQDESV, per germline (reference sequence). V was cut by 2 bases and J by 0 bases, with 14 bases left in between. The CDR3 is made up of 17 amino acids. The CDR3 nucleotides read TGTGCCAGCAGCTTAAACGGCCGGGACTTCTCCTACAATGAGCAGTTCTTC. It yields the protein CASSLNGRDFSYNEQFF.

The DNA for the CDR3 is TGCGCCAGCAGCTTGGGCACTAGCACAGATACGCAGTATTTT. This gives the protein CASSLGTSTDTQYF. This chain uses TRBV5-1 with TRBJ2-3; D gene uncertain. Trimming cost V 0 bases and J 0 bases, with 5 bases left between them. Germline V gene sequence: CDR1 SGHRS, CDR2 YFSETQ. The CDR3 runs 14 residues.

This chain joins TRBV2 and TRBJ2-1, with TRBD2 matching 9 bases. CDR1 is SNHLY and CDR2 is FYNNEI in the germline V gene. This CDR3 is 13 amino acids long. The V gene end was trimmed by 9 bases and the J gene end by 10 bases; junction bases not matched to a gene: 10. CDR3 residues: CASLLLAGAEQFF. The CDR3 bases are TGTGCCAGTTTACTGTTAGCGGGAGCGGAGCAGTTCTTC.

This clone has only a few counts. This sequence joins TRBV25-1 and TRBJ2-3; 8 bases are shared with TRBD1. Germline assignment: CDR1 MGHDK and CDR2 SYGVNS. V shed 4 bases, J shed 5 bases, and the junction held 11 bases outside the gene matches. CDR3 length: 16 residues. The CDR3 region is CASSGWAQGVVDTQYF. DNA for the CDR3: TGTGCCAGCAGTGGCTGGGCACAGGGGGTGGTAGATACGCAGTATTTT.